The clone carrying this T cell receptor (beta chain) has at least ten counts. Its antigen remains unknown. This sample was included in a study of T cell repertoires in cytomegalovirus infection. Whole-study context: Recently identified HLA-C-restricted CMV epitopes and well-studied HLA-B-restricted CMV epitopes were used by the study. Matching HLA type, along with CMV infection, was indicated by public TCR beta signatures.

Each CDR3 protein gets one entry after TCRdb re-called the reads with MiXCR. Counted here are about 310,000 distinct CDR3 sequences, around a quarter occurring once; the ten biggest clones make up about an eighth. The starting material was cultured PBMCs, obtained from culture after CMV antigen stimulation. The TCR comes from a human donor in good health (CMV status not recorded). Some clones in this sample may be carry-over from other donors' samples.

CDR3 loop: CASSWGGLGSTDTQYF. CDR3 sequence (DNA): TGTGCCAGCAGCTGGGGGGGATTAGGAAGCACAGATACGCAGTATTTT. The genes are TRBV7-2 and TRBJ2-3; the match to TRBD2 covers 7 bases. V gave up 4 bases and J gave up 0 bases; unmatched junction bases: 7. Germline values: CDR1 SGHTA, CDR2 FQGNSA. This CDR3 region has 16 residues. The variable domain in full, completed from reference TRBV7-2 and TRBJ2-3, reads GAGVSQSPSNKVTEKGKDVELRCDPISGHTALYWYRQSLGQGLEFLIYFQGNSAPDKSGLPSDRFSAERTGGSVSTLTIQRTQQEDSAVYLCASSWGGLGSTDTQYFGPGTRLTVL.